Below are 27 T cell receptor beta chains sequenced from a single sample in a study of CD8 T cells in ankylosing spondylitis. Study findings and constraints: A TCR beta motif of under ten highly homologous variants seemed to mark ankylosing spondylitis blood.

No antigen is known for these receptors. TCRdb itself ran the 5' RACE reads through MiXCR, one entry per CDR3 protein. The repertoire holds just under 550,000 distinct CDR3 sequences, with about 13% as singletons. Specimen: blood, either unsorted or a sorted T cell fraction (not recorded which). These receptor sequences come from a male donor with ankylosing spondylitis.

This chain joins TRBV20-1 and TRBJ1-1, with D unresolved. The V gene's germline CDR1 is DFQATT and CDR2 SNEGSKA (reference sequence). The CDR3 consists of 15 residues. Trimming left V 0 bases short and J 3 bases short, with 14 bases between. The CDR3 DNA is TGCAGTGCTAGAGATCTGGGAGGACCCGACACTGAAGCTTTCTTT. The encoded protein is CSARDLGGPDTEAFF.

This clonotype turned up a few times. The J gene is TRBJ2-7, the V gene TRBV4-2, with 12 bases aligning to TRBD2. CDR3 length: 18 amino acids. The germline V gene has CDR1 LGHNA and CDR2 YNFKEQ. Trimming at V came to 4 bases and at J to 7 bases, leaving 17 bases not matched to a gene. The CDR3 is CASSPSVTSGSRLGEQYF. DNA for the CDR3: TGTGCCAGCAGCCCTTCGGTGACTAGCGGGAGTAGGCTTGGGGAGCAGTACTTC.

This clonotype has only a few counts. The chain uses TRBV4-1 and TRBJ2-1; TRBD1 matches at 7 bases. The V segment lost 0 bases and the J segment 10 bases; nucleotides outside the gene matches: 0. The CDR3 contains 12 residues. CDR1 and CDR2 (germline): MGHRA, YSYEKL. The CDR3: CASSQEDREQFF. Written as DNA, the CDR3 is TGCGCCAGCAGCCAAGAGGACAGGGAGCAGTTCTTC.

This clonotype was detected a few times. This chain joins TRBV24-1 and TRBJ2-1; no clear D gene. V gave up 6 bases and J gave up 0 bases, with 8 bases separating them. Germline assignment: CDR1 KGHDR and CDR2 SFDVKD. This CDR3 region has 14 residues. CDR3 in DNA: TGTGCCACCAGTCCCAGGTTCTCCTACAATGAGCAGTTCTTC. This sequence encodes CATSPRFSYNEQFF.

This chain joins TRBV15 and TRBJ2-1; D is unclear. The CDR3 extends over 13 amino acids. V was pared by 4 bases and J by 5 bases, with 9 bases between. CDR1 and CDR2 from the germline V gene are LNHNV and YYDKDF (reference sequence). The CDR3 sequence: CATSTYSNNEQFF. CDR3 DNA: TGTGCCACCAGCACCTATTCGAACAATGAGCAGTTCTTC.

This clonotype was counted a few times. The V and J genes are TRBV12-3 or TRBV12-4 and TRBJ2-7, with 8 bases that match TRBD1. CDR3 length: 15 residues. The CDR3 region has the DNA TGTGCCAGCAGCCAAGCCGGACAGGGCTCCTCCGAGCAGTACGTC. Translated: CASSQAGQGSSEQYV.

This clonotype showed up just a few times. The chain joins TRBV5-5 to TRBJ2-1; 9 bases line up with TRBD2. Germline CDR1 reads SGHKS; CDR2 reads YYEKEE (reference sequence). The trim removed 4 bases at V and 6 bases at J, leaving 11 bases unmatched. This CDR3 spans 16 amino acids. CDR3: CASSLVGGTSLNEQFF. As DNA, the CDR3 is TGTGCCAGCAGCCTTGTTGGGGGGACTAGCCTCAATGAGCAGTTCTTC.

This chain links TRBV15 with TRBJ1-5, with 7 positions matching TRBD1. Germline V gene data show CDR1 as LNHNV and CDR2 as YYDKDF (reference sequence). The V gene end was trimmed by 3 bases and the J gene end by 9 bases; junction bases not matched to a gene: 8. The CDR3 is 14 residues long. CDR3 protein: CATSSRTGDRPQHF. The CDR3 region has the DNA TGTGCCACCAGCAGTAGGACAGGCGATCGGCCCCAGCATTTT.

The chain recombines TRBV6-1 with TRBJ1-1, with D hard to call. CDR3 length equals 14 residues. Deletions cut 7 bases from V and 6 bases from J, with 18 bases between. Germline V lookup: CDR1 MNHNS, CDR2 SASEGT. The CDR3 nucleotides read TGTGCCAGCATCTTCCCTGGGCTGATCCCTGAAGCTTTCTTT. It codes for CASIFPGLIPEAFF.

This sequence joins TRBV6-5 and TRBJ1-3; D remains ambiguous. Germline V gene data show CDR1 as MNHEY and CDR2 as SVGAGI. There are 14 residues in the CDR3. V lost 0 bases and J 4 bases, leaving 7 bases between the germline ends. CDR3 loop: CASSYSSLGNTIYF. CDR3 nucleotides: TGTGCCAGCAGTTACTCGAGTCTGGGAAACACCATATATTTT.

A few counts support this clonotype. This rearrangement joins TRBV29-1 to TRBJ2-3, with TRBD1 matching 7 bases. The V gene's germline CDR1 is SQVTM and CDR2 ANQGSEA. V lost 1 base and J lost 1; bases outside the gene matches: 5. The CDR3 contains 15 residues. This chain's CDR3 is CSVEGQGIGTDTQYF. Here the CDR3 DNA reads TGCAGCGTTGAAGGACAGGGAATAGGCACAGATACGCAGTATTTT.

J is TRBJ2-1 and V is TRBV20-1; TRBD2 matches at 8 bases. The CDR3 extends over 15 amino acids. V gave up 3 bases and J gave up 4 bases; unmatched junction bases: 8. Germline V gene data show CDR1 as DFQATT and CDR2 as SNEGSKA (reference sequence). The CDR3, as DNA: TGCAGTGCTAGTTCTTGGCGGGGGGAGTACAATGAGCAGTTCTTC. Translating it yields CSASSWRGEYNEQFF.

This clonotype has ten or more counts. The chain recombines TRBV3-1 with TRBJ1-1; unclear D gene. CDR3 size: 15 residues. V gave up 1 base and J gave up 5 bases, with 14 bases separating them. CDR1 and CDR2 (germline): LGHDT, YNNKEL (reference sequence). The CDR3 reads CASSQARKGPTEAFF. The DNA of the CDR3 is TGTGCCAGCAGCCAAGCTCGCAAGGGTCCGACTGAAGCTTTCTTT.

This clonotype came up many times. V usage is TRBV3-1 and J usage is TRBJ2-5; D uncertain. This CDR3 is built from 15 residues. Germline V lookup: CDR1 LGHDT, CDR2 YNNKEL (reference sequence). V lost 1 base and J lost 0, with 9 bases in between. Here the CDR3 reads CASSQGDSYQETQYF. The CDR3 DNA is TGTGCCAGCAGCCAAGGGGATTCCTACCAAGAGACCCAGTACTTC.

This clonotype occurred a few times. This chain links TRBV30 with TRBJ2-1, with D unclear. Trimming left V 0 bases short and J 4 bases short, with 7 bases between. Germline CDR1 and CDR2: GTSNPN and SVGIG (reference sequence). This CDR3 region has 13 residues. The CDR3 sequence: CAWSVSGYNEQFF. DNA of the CDR3: TGTGCCTGGAGTGTATCTGGGTACAATGAGCAGTTCTTC. The whole variable domain, filled in from reference TRBV30 and TRBJ2-1, reads SQTIHQWPATLVQPVGSPLSLECTVEGTSNPNLYWYRQAAGRGLQLLFYSVGIGQISSEVPQNLSASRPQDRQFILSSKKLLLSDSGFYLCAWSVSGYNEQFFGPGTRLTVL.

J is TRBJ2-6 and V is TRBV5-1, with D perhaps TRBD2 (5 bases). From germline, CDR1 is SGHRS and CDR2 YFSETQ. The CDR3 covers 12 residues. V lost 3 bases, J lost 8 bases, and 6 bases lay in between. DNA of the CDR3: TGCGCCAGCAGCTACGGGACCAACGTCCTGACTTTC. Residues: CASSYGTNVLTF. Looking up the rest from reference TRBV5-1 and TRBJ2-6 gives the full variable domain: KAGVTQTPRYLIKTRGQQVTLSCSPISGHRSVSWYQQTPGQGLQFLFEYFSETQRNKGNFPGRFSGRQFSNSRSEMNVSTLELGDSALYLCASSYGTNVLTFGAGSRLTVL.

The chain couples TRBV2 to TRBJ2-7, with 7 bases matching TRBD1. With V trimmed by 4 bases and J by 6 bases, 6 bases remained unmatched. Germline-derived CDR1 and CDR2 are SNHLY and FYNNEI. CDR3 size: 13 residues. The CDR3 DNA reads as TGTGCCAGCAGTGTAGACAGGGTGTCCGAGCAGTACGTC. Translation: CASSVDRVSEQYV.

In its sample, this clonotype was seen many times. J is TRBJ2-1 and V is TRBV7-9; TRBD1 matches 7 bases. CDR1 SEHNR and CDR2 FQNEAQ come from the germline V gene (reference sequence). The CDR3 extends over 15 amino acids. V dropped 1 base and J dropped 5; count of bases not matched to a gene: 5. The CDR3 loop reads CASSLGDRAHNEQFF. The CDR3 nucleotides read TGTGCCAGCAGCTTAGGTGACAGGGCCCACAATGAGCAGTTCTTC.

The genes are TRBV6-1 and TRBJ1-6; D unclear. Germline-derived CDR1 and CDR2 are MNHNS and SASEGT. This CDR3 is 15 amino acids long. Deletions cut 2 bases from V and 9 bases from J, with 14 bases between. The CDR3 spells CASSEFRGSGSPLHF. CDR3 nucleotide sequence: TGTGCCAGCAGTGAATTCCGGGGATCAGGTTCACCCCTCCACTTT.

This clonotype was recorded many times. The chain recombines TRBV6-1 with TRBJ1-2; D gene unclear. Trimming cost V 4 bases and J 1 base, with 7 bases left between them. There are 13 residues in the CDR3. Germline CDR1 and CDR2: MNHNS and SASEGT. CDR3 amino acids: CASSGQFNYGYTF. The CDR3 region has the DNA TGTGCCAGCAGTGGGCAGTTTAACTATGGCTACACCTTC.

This clonotype has ten or more counts. The V gene is TRBV5-1, the J gene TRBJ2-1; no firm D call. CDR1 is SGHRS and CDR2 is YFSETQ in the germline V gene. This CDR3 has 12 residues. V lost 1 base to trimming and J lost 8 bases, with 7 bases between them. This CDR3 reads CASSLFRDEQFF. For the CDR3, the DNA is TGCGCCAGCAGCTTGTTTAGGGATGAGCAGTTCTTC.

The chain recombines TRBV20-1 with TRBJ2-1; a possible D gene is TRBD2 (6 bases). The CDR3 length is 17 residues. V was cut by 8 bases and J by 3 bases, with 26 bases left in between. Germline CDR1 and CDR2: DFQATT and SNEGSKA (reference sequence). In nucleotides, the CDR3 is TGCAGTTCACTAGCCCCCGGAGGTCCCCCAAACTACAATGAGCAGTTCTTC. It yields the protein CSSLAPGGPPNYNEQFF.

This clonotype was seen repeatedly, ten times or more. The chain links TRBV4-1 to TRBJ1-1; D is perhaps TRBD1 (6 bases). V lost 4 bases and J 3 bases, leaving 9 bases between the germline ends. Germline loops: CDR1 MGHRA, CDR2 YSYEKL. There are 13 residues in the CDR3. DNA for the CDR3: TGCGCCAGCAGCCTCCGACAGGACACTGAAGCTTTCTTT. It codes for CASSLRQDTEAFF.

This clonotype has ten or more counts. This rearrangement joins TRBV24-1 to TRBJ2-1, with 12 bases aligning to TRBD2. V lost 5 bases to trimming and J lost 8 bases; unmatched junction nucleotides: 3. Germline loops: CDR1 KGHDR, CDR2 SFDVKD. The CDR3 consists of 14 residues. DNA for the CDR3: TGTGCCACCAGTGTGGCTAGCGGGAGGGATGAGCAGTTCTTC. It specifies CATSVASGRDEQFF.

V usage is TRBV18 and J usage is TRBJ1-1, with 11 bases that match TRBD1. The CDR3 is 14 amino acids. The junction had 5 bases not matched to a gene; V was cut back by 6 bases and J by 5 bases. Germline V CDR1 and CDR2: KGHSH, LQKENI. The DNA of the CDR3 is TGTGCCAGCTCTCAGGACAGGGGGCAAACTGAAGCTTTCTTT. It is translated as CASSQDRGQTEAFF.

Concerning this clonotype itself: A junction boundary mismatches the germline segment, possibly from a read error. V usage is TRBV5-1 and J usage is TRBJ1-1, with TRBD1 identical over 10 bases. The CDR3 is 16 amino acids. Germline V gene sequence: CDR1 SGHRS, CDR2 YFSETQ. The DNA of the CDR3 is TGCGCCAGCAGCCCGCGGCCGGGACAGGGGAACTCTGAAGCTATCTTT. Its protein is CASSPRPGQGNSEAIF.

This clonotype occurred many times. The J gene is TRBJ1-4, the V gene TRBV27, with TRBD1 as a possible D gene (5 bases). From germline, CDR1 is MNHEY and CDR2 SMNVEV (reference sequence). This CDR3 spans 12 amino acids. Trimming cost V 6 bases and J 8 bases, with 10 bases left between them. CDR3 in amino acids: CASRHRNEKLFF. The CDR3 DNA follows: TGTGCCAGCAGACACAGGAACGAAAAACTGTTTTTT.